This T cell receptor (beta chain) was identified during a study of T cell responses to AZD1222 COVID-19 vaccine. Using immunoSEQ multiplex PCR, the repertoire was profiled, and TCRdb retains in-frame clones only, with some absent. This table holds under 40,000 clones, about 89% found once. The study, taken as a whole, reports: The donors showed a predominance of white British ancestry and of females, with possible underestimation of clonal diversity. Seropositive AZD1222 recipients at baseline numbered only five or six.

After removal of 5 bases from V and 3 bases from J, the junction contained 9 bases not matched to a gene. Per the germline V gene, CDR1 is MNHEY and CDR2 is SMNVEV (reference sequence). The CDR3 runs 15 residues. A single count supports this clone. Its antigen is currently unknown. This chain links TRBV27 with TRBJ2-7; TRBD2 aligns across 8 bases. The sequence derives from an adult in good health. Here the sequenced sample was peripheral blood, taken on day 0 of AZD1222 vaccination. The CDR3 DNA sequence: TGTGCCAGCAGTCAAACTAGCGGTAGCAACTACGAGCAGTACTTC. It is translated as CASSQTSGSNYEQYF.